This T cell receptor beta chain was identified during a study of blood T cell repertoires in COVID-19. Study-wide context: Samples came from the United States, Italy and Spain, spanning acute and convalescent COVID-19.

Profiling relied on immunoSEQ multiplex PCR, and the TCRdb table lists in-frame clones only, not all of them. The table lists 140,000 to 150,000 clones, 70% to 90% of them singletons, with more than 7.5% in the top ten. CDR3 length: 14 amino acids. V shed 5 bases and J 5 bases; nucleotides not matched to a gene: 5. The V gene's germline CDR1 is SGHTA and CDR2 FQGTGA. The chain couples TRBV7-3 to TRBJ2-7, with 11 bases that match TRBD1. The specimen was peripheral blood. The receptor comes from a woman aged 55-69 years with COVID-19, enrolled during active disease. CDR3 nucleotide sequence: TGTGCCAGCAGCCCCGGGACAGGGGGAGACGAGCAGTACTTC. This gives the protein CASSPGTGGDEQYF.